This T cell receptor beta chain appears in the sequencing data of a study of CD8+ T cells in alopecia areata. This clone was seen more than once but under ten times. Sequencing used cDNA as its template, made by extracting RNA and reverse transcribing it. Sequencing was performed with immunoSEQ multiplex PCR; in TCRdb, only in-frame clones are kept and a portion is missing. The table has about 34,000 clones, roughly half seen once; the top ten hold roughly 37%. Germline V CDR1 and CDR2: SGHDT, YYEEEE. This CDR3 region has 13 residues. The V end lost 0 bases, the J end lost 4 bases, and 5 bases lay between the germline ends.

The sequenced sample consisted of NKG2D-high CD8+ T cells sorted from blood. The chain employs TRBV5-6 and TRBJ2-1, with D unclear. This TCR came from a human donor with alopecia areata. The CDR3 nucleotides read TGTGCCAGCAGCTTGGGCCTTTACAATGAGCAGTTCTTC. It translates to CASSLGLYNEQFF.